One sample yielded the 19 T cell receptor beta chains listed below, sequenced in a study of blood T cell repertoires in COVID-19. Repertoires were generated with immunoSEQ multiplex PCR, while TCRdb's copy carries only in-frame clones and drops some. The repertoire includes roughly 53,000 clones, about 70% of them detected once, and less than 25% sits in the top ten. The sequenced material came from peripheral blood. The receptors shown here come from a man aged 50-60 years with active or convalescent COVID-19.

This clone was observed a handful of times. The V and J genes are TRBV4-2 and TRBJ2-3; D unresolved. V lost 0 bases to trimming and J lost 1 base, with 5 bases between them. Germline V gives CDR1 LGHNA, CDR2 YNFKEQ. This CDR3 contains 14 residues. DNA for the CDR3: TGTGCCAGCAGCCAAGATACAGGCACAGATACGCAGTATTTT. Protein sequence: CASSQDTGTDTQYF.

This clone has more than one count but fewer than ten. The chain couples TRBV5-6 to TRBJ2-3; D is possibly TRBD2 (6 bases). The germline V and J ends were trimmed by 4 bases and 0 bases, with 15 bases remaining between them. CDR3 size: 16 residues. Germline CDR1 and CDR2: SGHDT and YYEEEE. This chain's CDR3 is CASSLGTQASTDTQYF. The CDR3 bases are TGTGCCAGCAGCCTCGGGACTCAGGCTAGCACAGATACGCAGTATTTT.

In this sample, this clone turned up many times. The chain joins TRBV29-1 to TRBJ2-1; TRBD1 matches at 7 bases. V dropped 6 bases and J dropped 10; count of bases not matched to a gene: 18. Germline CDR1 and CDR2: SQVTM and ANQGSEA. This CDR3 spans 15 amino acids. The CDR3 DNA reads as TGCAGCGTAGAGGGGACGGACAGGTGGACGCGGGAGCAGTTCTTC. It yields the protein CSVEGTDRWTREQFF.

The rearrangement links TRBV9 to TRBJ1-5, with D possibly being TRBD1 (5 bases). Deletions cut 8 bases from V and 2 bases from J, with 17 bases between. Germline V lookup: CDR1 SGDLS, CDR2 YYNGEE. There are 15 residues in the CDR3. CDR3 sequence (DNA): TGTGCCAGGGACACCCGAACTGGATGCAATCAGCCCCAGCATTTT. Translation gives CARDTRTGCNQPQHF.

This clone was counted only a few times. V and J are TRBV5-1 and TRBJ2-7; possible D gene TRBD1, 7 bases. Looked up from germline, CDR1 is SGHRS and CDR2 is YFSETQ. Trimming took off 3 bases at V and 2 bases at J, with 15 bases between the two ends. CDR3 length equals 15 residues. The CDR3 region is CASSSLAGQPYEQYF. The CDR3 coding sequence is TGCGCCAGCAGCTCCCTCGCGGGACAGCCCTACGAGCAGTACTTC.

The chain joins TRBV9 to TRBJ2-2; 7 bases line up with TRBD2. CDR3 length: 17 residues. V lost 3 bases, J lost 4 bases, and 12 bases stayed unmatched. The V gene's germline CDR1 is SGDLS and CDR2 YYNGEE. CDR3 region: CASSAPLGGGRTGELFF. CDR3 bases: TGTGCCAGCAGCGCCCCATTGGGGGGGGGTCGCACCGGGGAGCTGTTTTTT.

The chain uses TRBV19 and TRBJ2-1; 7 positions match TRBD2. This CDR3 has 16 residues. Germline-derived CDR1 and CDR2 are LNHDA and SQIVND (reference sequence). V shed 2 bases, J shed 6 bases, and the junction held 10 bases outside the gene matches. The CDR3 protein is CASSITWAGAANEQFF. The CDR3 DNA sequence: TGTGCCAGTAGTATAACCTGGGCGGGAGCCGCCAATGAGCAGTTCTTC.

This clone was seen only a few times. The chain carries TRBV6-5 and TRBJ2-7; tentatively, D is TRBD1 (6 bases). The germline V gene has CDR1 MNHEY and CDR2 SVGAGI. The V end was cut by 6 bases, the J end by 3 bases, with 18 bases between. CDR3 length equals 15 residues. The CDR3 DNA is TGTGCCAGCAGACCAAACAGGGTTCAGGACTACGAGCAGTACTTC. Translating it yields CASRPNRVQDYEQYF.

The chain couples TRBV5-1 to TRBJ1-2, with unresolved D. The V gene's germline CDR1 is SGHRS and CDR2 YFSETQ. Trimming stripped 4 bases from V and 8 bases from J, with 15 bases between. The CDR3 consists of 13 residues. The chain's CDR3 is CASSPGSEGGYTF. The CDR3 DNA reads as TGCGCCAGCAGCCCTGGGAGTGAAGGGGGCTACACCTTC.

Ten or more counts support this clone. The V call is TRBV19, the J call TRBJ1-1; TRBD1 might be the D (5 bases). V was pared by 6 bases and J by 7 bases, with 15 bases between. Germline V gene lookup returns CDR1 LNHDA and CDR2 SQIVND (reference sequence). The length of the CDR3 is 13 residues. The CDR3 DNA sequence: TGTGCCAGTAGCTCTGGGGCCGCCTATGAAGCTTTCTTT. It encodes CASSSGAAYEAFF.

The chain links TRBV9 to TRBJ1-5; weak D call: TRBD1 (6 bases). V was clipped by 4 bases and J by 7 bases, with 18 bases between them. The CDR3 extends over 15 amino acids. Germline V lookup: CDR1 SGDLS, CDR2 YYNGEE. As DNA, the CDR3 is TGTGCCAGCAGCCCGACCGAGGGGGTCGGGCAGCCCCAGCATTTT. As protein: CASSPTEGVGQPQHF.

This rearrangement joins TRBV12-1 to TRBJ2-5; the DNA was not used to check the table's D call, TRBD2. TRBV12-1 is a listed pseudogene. The CDR3 contains 16 residues. CDR3 bases: TGTGCCACCTCGCTCGGGGAGCGGGGGGGCAAAGAGACCCAGTACTTC. This sequence encodes CATSLGERGGKETQYF.

This rearrangement joins TRBV5-4 to TRBJ1-2, with D possibly TRBD1 on 5 matching bases. Deletions cut 0 bases from V and 7 bases from J, with 10 bases between. CDR1 is SGHNT and CDR2 is YYREEE in the germline V gene (reference sequence). This CDR3 spans 13 amino acids. The CDR3 DNA is TGTGCCAGCAGCTTGGAGCAGGGCCGTGGCTACACCTTC. Amino acid sequence: CASSLEQGRGYTF.

The chain uses TRBV18 and TRBJ1-3; possibly TRBD1 for D (5 bases). Germline lookup yields CDR1 KGHSH and CDR2 LQKENI. The length of the CDR3 is 16 residues. V was shortened by 6 bases and J by 0 bases, with 15 bases between the two germline ends. The CDR3: CASSPTATVSGNTIYF. As DNA, the CDR3 is TGTGCCAGCTCCCCGACAGCGACAGTCTCTGGAAACACCATATATTTT.

This clone occurred a few times. The gene calls are TRBV4-2 and TRBJ2-7; 10 nucleotides match TRBD1. This CDR3 region has 14 residues. V was clipped by 1 base and J by 5 bases; unmatched bases: 2. Germline V gives CDR1 LGHNA, CDR2 YNFKEQ. CDR3 residues: CASSQVGQGNEQYF. The CDR3 bases are TGTGCCAGCAGCCAAGTGGGACAGGGGAACGAGCAGTACTTC.

This clone turned up a few times. The chain carries TRBV6-1 and TRBJ2-3, with D hard to call. The V gene lost 4 bases and the J gene lost 0 bases, with 14 bases spanning the gap. This CDR3 is 16 amino acids long. CDR1 MNHNS and CDR2 SASEGT come from the germline V gene. CDR3 nucleotide sequence: TGTGCCAGCAGTGTTCGTCCAGGCCTAAGCACAGATACGCAGTATTTT. Translation gives CASSVRPGLSTDTQYF.

This clone was seen only a few times. The rearrangement uses TRBV19 and TRBJ2-3; 8 positions match TRBD1. This CDR3 has 14 residues. V was pared by 10 bases and J by 4 bases, with 10 bases of the junction left unmatched. Germline loops: CDR1 LNHDA, CDR2 SQIVND (reference sequence). The CDR3 nucleotides read TGTGCCACCCACCGGACAGGGTTTTCAGATACGCAGTATTTT. This sequence encodes CATHRTGFSDTQYF.

The chain joins TRBV19 to TRBJ1-4; 8 bases are a match to TRBD1. The CDR3 has 14 amino acids. The junction had 5 bases not matched to a gene; V was cut back by 4 bases and J by 7 bases. Germline lookup yields CDR1 LNHDA and CDR2 SQIVND (reference sequence). The CDR3 nucleotides are TGTGCCAGTAGTACCTCAACAGGGGGTGAAAAACTGTTTTTT. Its protein product is CASSTSTGGEKLFF.

This chain joins TRBV6-2 or TRBV6-3 and TRBJ1-3; 7 nucleotides agree with TRBD1. Germline V CDR1 and CDR2: MNHEY, SVGEGT. The CDR3 length is 16 residues. Losses at the gene ends were 0 bases for V and 6 bases for J; bases not matched to a gene: 8. The CDR3 DNA reads TGTGCCAGCAGTTACTCGGGGGACAGCGGATTAAACACCATATATTTT. It encodes CASSYSGDSGLNTIYF.